In its sample, the clone carrying this TCR beta chain was seen once. This sample is drawn from a study of technical replicates of blood from a handful of donors. Sequencing used immunoSEQ multiplex PCR; TCRdb keeps in-frame clones, though not all of them. The repertoire holds 80,000 to 95,000 clones, with about 96% as singletons. Between the trimmed V and J ends, which lost 8 bases and 2 bases, there was a span of 12 bases. Germline loops: CDR1 MNHEY, CDR2 SVGAGI. This CDR3 is built from 14 residues. The sample consisted of T cells isolated from PBMCs. V gene TRBV6-5 combines with J gene TRBJ1-4; TRBD1 is a possible D gene (5 bases). The sequence was obtained from a human donor in good health. CDR3 sequence reads: CASGVGRTNEKLFF. CDR3 DNA sequence: TGTGCCAGCGGTGTGGGGCGGACTAATGAAAAACTGTTTTTT.